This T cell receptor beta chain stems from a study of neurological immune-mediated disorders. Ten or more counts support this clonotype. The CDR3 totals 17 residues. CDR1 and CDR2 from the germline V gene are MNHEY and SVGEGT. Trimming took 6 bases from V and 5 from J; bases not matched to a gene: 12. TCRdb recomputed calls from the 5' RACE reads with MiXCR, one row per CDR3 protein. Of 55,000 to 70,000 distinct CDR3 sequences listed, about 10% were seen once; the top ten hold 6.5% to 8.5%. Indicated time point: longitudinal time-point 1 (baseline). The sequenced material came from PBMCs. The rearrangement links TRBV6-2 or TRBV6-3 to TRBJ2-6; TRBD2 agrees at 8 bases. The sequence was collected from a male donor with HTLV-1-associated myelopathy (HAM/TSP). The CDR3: CASSKGSGGDWANVLTF. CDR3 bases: TGTGCCAGCAGCAAAGGGAGCGGGGGCGACTGGGCCAACGTCCTGACTTTC.